This passage covers 2 T cell receptor beta chains from one sample sequenced in a study of T-cell reconstitution after alpha-beta-depleted transplantation in children listed by TCRdb under 2016. This specimen's treatment or condition label, interpreted: allogeneic hematopoietic cell transplantation with graft depleted of TCRalphabeta T cells and CD19 B cells. Library generation was performed with PCR. TCRdb shows the sequencer as Illumina HiSeq 2500. To normalize quantification of the TCRbeta repertoire, the TCR libraries were built with molecular barcoding that relied on unique molecular identifiers. TCRdb redid the processing of the public reads, applying fastp at Q25 and MiXCR, and retained in-frame beta chains. Each record represents a unique CDR3 protein, reported with the most common genes and DNA among its rows. Across this sample there are about 540,000 distinct CDR3 sequences, with 25% to 30% seen only once. The ten largest clones capture about a third of the sample.

The sample in question was PBMCs, obtained before TCRalphabeta/CD19-depleted stem cell transplant. The receptors derive from a boy under two years old with Wiskott-Aldrich syndrome, due to receive a stem cell transplant.

This clonotype was recorded a few times. This chain uses TRBV29-1 with TRBJ1-2; D remains unclear. CDR1 is SQVTM and CDR2 is ANQGSEA in the germline V gene. CDR3 length equals 11 residues. Trimming shortened V by 8 bases and J by 5 bases, and 12 bases separated the two germline ends. CDR3 loop: CSTKDNYGYTF. DNA of the CDR3: TGCAGCACCAAGGATAATTATGGCTACACCTTC.

The J gene is TRBJ2-1, the V gene TRBV10-1; TRBD2 matches at 14 bases. The CDR3 totals 15 residues. The germline V gene has CDR1 WNHNN and CDR2 SYGVQD (reference sequence). V trimming: 5 bases; J trimming: 6 bases; junction bases outside the gene matches: 3. The chain's CDR3 is CASSRTSGRTNEQFF. The CDR3, as DNA: TGCGCCAGCAGTAGGACTAGCGGGAGGACCAATGAGCAGTTCTTC.